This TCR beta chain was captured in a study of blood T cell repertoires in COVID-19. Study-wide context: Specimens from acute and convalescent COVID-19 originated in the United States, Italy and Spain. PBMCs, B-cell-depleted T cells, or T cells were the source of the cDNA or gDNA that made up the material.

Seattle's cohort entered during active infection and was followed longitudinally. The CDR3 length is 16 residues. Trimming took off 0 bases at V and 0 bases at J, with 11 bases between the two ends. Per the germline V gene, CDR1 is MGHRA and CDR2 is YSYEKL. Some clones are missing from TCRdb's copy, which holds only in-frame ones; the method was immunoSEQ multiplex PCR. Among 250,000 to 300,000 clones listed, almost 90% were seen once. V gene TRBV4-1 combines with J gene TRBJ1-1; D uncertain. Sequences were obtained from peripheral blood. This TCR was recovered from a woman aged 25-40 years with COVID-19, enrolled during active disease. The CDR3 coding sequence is TGCGCCAGCAGCCAAGATACGAGGATTATGAACACTGAAGCTTTCTTT. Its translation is CASSQDTRIMNTEAFF.